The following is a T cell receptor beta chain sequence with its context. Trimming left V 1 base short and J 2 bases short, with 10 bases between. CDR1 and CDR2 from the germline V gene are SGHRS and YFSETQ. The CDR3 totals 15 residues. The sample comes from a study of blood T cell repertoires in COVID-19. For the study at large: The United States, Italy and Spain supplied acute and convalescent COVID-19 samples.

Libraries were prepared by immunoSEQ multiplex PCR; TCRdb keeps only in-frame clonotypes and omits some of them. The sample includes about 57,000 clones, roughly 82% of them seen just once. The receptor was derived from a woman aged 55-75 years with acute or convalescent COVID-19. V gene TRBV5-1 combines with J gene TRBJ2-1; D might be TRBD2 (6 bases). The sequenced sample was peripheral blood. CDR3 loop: CASSLPGDAYNEQFF. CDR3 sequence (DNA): TGCGCCAGCAGCTTGCCGGGAGACGCCTACAATGAGCAGTTCTTC.